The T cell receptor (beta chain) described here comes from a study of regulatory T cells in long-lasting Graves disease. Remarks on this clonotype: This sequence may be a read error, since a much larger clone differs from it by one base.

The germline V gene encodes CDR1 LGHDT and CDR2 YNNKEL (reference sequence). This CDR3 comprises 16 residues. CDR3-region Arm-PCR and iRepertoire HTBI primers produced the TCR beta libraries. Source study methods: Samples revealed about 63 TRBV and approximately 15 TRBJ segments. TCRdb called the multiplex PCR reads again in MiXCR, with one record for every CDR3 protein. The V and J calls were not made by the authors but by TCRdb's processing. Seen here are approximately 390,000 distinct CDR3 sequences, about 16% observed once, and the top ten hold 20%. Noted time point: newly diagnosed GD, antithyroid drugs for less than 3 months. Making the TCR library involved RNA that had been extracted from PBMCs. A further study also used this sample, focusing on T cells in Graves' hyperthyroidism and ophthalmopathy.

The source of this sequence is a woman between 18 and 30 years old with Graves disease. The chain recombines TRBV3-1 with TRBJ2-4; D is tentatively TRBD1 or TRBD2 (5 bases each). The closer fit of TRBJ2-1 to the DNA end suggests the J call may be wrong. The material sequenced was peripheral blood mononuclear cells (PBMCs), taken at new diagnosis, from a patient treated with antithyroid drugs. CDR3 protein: CASSQRGREPVNEQFF. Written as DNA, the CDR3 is TGTGCCAGCAGCCAACGGGGACGTGAGCCGGTCAATGAGCAGTTCTTC.